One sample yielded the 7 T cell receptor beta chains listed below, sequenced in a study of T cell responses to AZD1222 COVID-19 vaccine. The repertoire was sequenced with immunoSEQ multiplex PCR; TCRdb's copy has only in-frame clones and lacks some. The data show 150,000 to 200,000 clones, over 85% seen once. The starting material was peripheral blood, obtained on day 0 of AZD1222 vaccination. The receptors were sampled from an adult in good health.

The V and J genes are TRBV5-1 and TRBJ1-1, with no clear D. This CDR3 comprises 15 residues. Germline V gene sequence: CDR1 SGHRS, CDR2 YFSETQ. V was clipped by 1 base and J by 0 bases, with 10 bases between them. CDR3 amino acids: CASSLSAGLNTEAFF. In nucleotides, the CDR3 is TGCGCCAGCAGCTTGTCAGCGGGCTTGAACACTGAAGCTTTCTTT.

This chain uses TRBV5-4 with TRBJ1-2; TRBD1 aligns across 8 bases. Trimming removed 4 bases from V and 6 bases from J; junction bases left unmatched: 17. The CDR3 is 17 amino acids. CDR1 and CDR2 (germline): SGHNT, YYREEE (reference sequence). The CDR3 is CASSAGQASRLRDGYTF. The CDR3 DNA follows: TGTGCCAGCAGCGCGGGACAGGCGTCCCGTCTTCGCGATGGCTACACCTTC.

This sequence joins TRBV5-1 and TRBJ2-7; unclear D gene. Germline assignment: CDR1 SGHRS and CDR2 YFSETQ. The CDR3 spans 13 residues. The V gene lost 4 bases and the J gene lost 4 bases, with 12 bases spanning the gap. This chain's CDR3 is CASSHGPNYEQYF. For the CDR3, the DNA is TGCGCCAGCAGCCATGGACCCAATTACGAGCAGTACTTC.

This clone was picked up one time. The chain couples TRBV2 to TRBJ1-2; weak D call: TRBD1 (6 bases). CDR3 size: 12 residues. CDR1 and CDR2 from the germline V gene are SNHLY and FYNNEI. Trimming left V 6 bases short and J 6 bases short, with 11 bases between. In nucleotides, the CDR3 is TGTGCCAGCAGGACAGGTCCTGATGGCTACACCTTC. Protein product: CASRTGPDGYTF.

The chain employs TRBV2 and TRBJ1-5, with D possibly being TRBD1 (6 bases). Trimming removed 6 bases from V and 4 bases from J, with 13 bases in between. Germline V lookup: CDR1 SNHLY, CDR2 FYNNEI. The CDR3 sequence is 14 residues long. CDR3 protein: CASSYGQLNQPQHF. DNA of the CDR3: TGTGCCAGCAGCTATGGACAGCTTAATCAGCCCCAGCATTTT. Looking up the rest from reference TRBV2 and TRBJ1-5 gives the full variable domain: EPEVTQTPSHQVTQMGQEVILRCVPISNHLYFYWYRQILGQKVEFLVSFYNNEISEKSEIFDDQFSVERPDGSNFTLKIRSTKLEDSAMYFCASSYGQLNQPQHFGDGTRLSIL.

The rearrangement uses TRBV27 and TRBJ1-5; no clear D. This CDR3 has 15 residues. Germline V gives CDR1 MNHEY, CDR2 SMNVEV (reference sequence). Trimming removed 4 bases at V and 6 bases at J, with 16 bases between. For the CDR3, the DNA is TGTGCCAGCAGTTCTGGTACGGCAGGCACTCAGCCCCAGCATTTT. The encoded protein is CASSSGTAGTQPQHF.

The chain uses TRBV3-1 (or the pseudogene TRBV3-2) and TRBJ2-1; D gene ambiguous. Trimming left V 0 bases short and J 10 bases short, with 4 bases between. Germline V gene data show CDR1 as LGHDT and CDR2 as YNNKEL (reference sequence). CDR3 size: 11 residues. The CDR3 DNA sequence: TGTGCCAGCAGCCAAGATTCCGAGCAGTTCTTC. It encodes CASSQDSEQFF.